This T cell receptor beta chain was documented in a study of blood T cell repertoires in COVID-19. This CDR3 comprises 15 residues. V was pared by 4 bases and J by 2 bases, with 8 bases of the junction left unmatched. Germline assignment: CDR1 SGDLS and CDR2 YYNGEE. This table comes from immunoSEQ multiplex PCR, and its TCRdb copy is limited to in-frame clones, with some not included. This table has under 300,000 clones, about four fifths appearing once. This clone appeared a few times. The same CDR3 can be traced to other DNA sequences in this sample. Sequencing was done on a sample of PBMCs or T cells enriched from blood (not recorded which). The chain has TRBV9 and TRBJ1-1, with 7 bases fitting TRBD1. The origin of this receptor is a man between 50 and 59 years old who had recovered from COVID-19. The CDR3 DNA follows: TGTGCCAGCAGCCCACGACAGGGCCCTAACACTGAAGCTTTCTTT. Its translation: CASSPRQGPNTEAFF.